Listed here is a single T cell receptor (beta chain). A far more abundant clone sits one base away, making this likely a read error. One entry per CDR3 protein, called by TCRdb with MiXCR from the 5' RACE reads. Here the sample spans a few hundred thousand distinct CDR3 sequences, around 7% being singletons. This specimen belongs to a study of T cells after yellow fever vaccination. Germline values: CDR1 SGHRS, CDR2 YFSETQ. The germline V and J ends were trimmed by 0 bases and 3 bases, with 3 bases remaining between them. The CDR3 is made up of 12 amino acids. The rearrangement uses TRBV5-1 and TRBJ2-5; D is undetermined. The sample was PBMCs, taken approximately 40 days after the first yellow fever vaccination. This TCR derives from a man between 18 and 35 years old who received the YFV17D yellow fever vaccine. The CDR3 sequence: CASSLDKETQYF. In DNA, the CDR3 is TGCGCCAGCAGCTTGGATAAAGAGACCCAGTACTTC. Looking up the rest from reference TRBV5-1 and TRBJ2-5 gives the full variable domain: KAGVTQTPRYLIKTRGQQVTLSCSPISGHRSVSWYQQTPGQGLQFLFEYFSETQRNKGNFPGRFSGRQFSNSRSEMNVSTLELGDSALYLCASSLDKETQYFGPGTRLLVL.